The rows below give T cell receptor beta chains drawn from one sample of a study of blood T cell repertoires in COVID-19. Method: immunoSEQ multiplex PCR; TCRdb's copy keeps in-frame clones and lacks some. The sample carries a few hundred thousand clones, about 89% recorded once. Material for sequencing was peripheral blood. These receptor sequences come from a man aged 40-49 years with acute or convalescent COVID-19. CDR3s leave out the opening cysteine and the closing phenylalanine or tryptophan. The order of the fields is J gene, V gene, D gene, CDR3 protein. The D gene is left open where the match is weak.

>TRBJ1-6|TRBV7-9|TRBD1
ASSQTGGPYNSPLH
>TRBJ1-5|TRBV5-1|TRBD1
ASSYGQGEPQH
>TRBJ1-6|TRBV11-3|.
ASSLSRRSPLH
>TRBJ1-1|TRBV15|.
ATSPHVRDTEAF
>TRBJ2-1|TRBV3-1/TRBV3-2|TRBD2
ASSQDLGAGGYNEQF
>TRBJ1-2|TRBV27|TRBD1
ASTPLGQGAGGYT
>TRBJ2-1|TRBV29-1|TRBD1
SVLGQGGNEQF
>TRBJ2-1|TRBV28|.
ASSPLVGENNEQF
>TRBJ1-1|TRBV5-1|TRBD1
ASSLGQGYNTEAF
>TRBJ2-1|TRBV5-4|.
ASSFLNEQF
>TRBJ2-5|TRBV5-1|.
ASSLVSGQETQY
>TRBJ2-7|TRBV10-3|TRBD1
AISAIGTASKDEQY
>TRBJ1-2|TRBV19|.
ASSIDHGGGGYT
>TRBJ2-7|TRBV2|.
ASSDLGVYEQY
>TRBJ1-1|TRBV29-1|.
SADKGGAEAF
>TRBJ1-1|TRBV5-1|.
ASSLDQELNTEAF
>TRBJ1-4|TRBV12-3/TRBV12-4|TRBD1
ASSDRVREKLF
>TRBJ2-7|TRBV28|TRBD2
ASSGGLAAYEQY
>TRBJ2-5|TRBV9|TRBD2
ASSPGLAGVRKTQY
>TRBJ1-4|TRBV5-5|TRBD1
ASSLNRGSEKLF
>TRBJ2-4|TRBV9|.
ASSVASTSNIQY
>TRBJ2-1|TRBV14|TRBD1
ASSPIGQGKENEQF
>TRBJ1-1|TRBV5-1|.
ASIAAGLVTEAF
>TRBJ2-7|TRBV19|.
ASSIGQNYEQY
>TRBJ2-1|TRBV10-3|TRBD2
AIRGGDYNEQF
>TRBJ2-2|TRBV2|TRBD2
ASDVRLAGTNTGELF
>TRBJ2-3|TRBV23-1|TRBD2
ASSPATSGTAHDTQY